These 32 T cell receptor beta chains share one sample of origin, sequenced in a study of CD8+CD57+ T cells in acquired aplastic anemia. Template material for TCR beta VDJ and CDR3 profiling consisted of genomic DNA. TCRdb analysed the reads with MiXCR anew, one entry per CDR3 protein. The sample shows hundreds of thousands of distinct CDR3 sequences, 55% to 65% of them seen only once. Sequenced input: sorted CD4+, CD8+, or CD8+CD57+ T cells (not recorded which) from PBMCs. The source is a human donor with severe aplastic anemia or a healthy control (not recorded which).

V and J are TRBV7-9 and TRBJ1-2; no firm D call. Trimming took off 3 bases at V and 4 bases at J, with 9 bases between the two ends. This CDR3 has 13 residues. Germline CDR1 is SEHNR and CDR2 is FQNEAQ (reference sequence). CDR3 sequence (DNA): TGTGCCAGCAGCTTGGTAGGGTCCTATGGCTACACCTTC. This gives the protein CASSLVGSYGYTF.

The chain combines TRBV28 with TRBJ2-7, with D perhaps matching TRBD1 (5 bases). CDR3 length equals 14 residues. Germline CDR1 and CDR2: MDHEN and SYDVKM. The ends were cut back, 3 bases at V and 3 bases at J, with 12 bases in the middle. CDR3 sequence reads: CASSFLWGSYEQYF. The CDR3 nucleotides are TGTGCCAGCAGTTTTTTATGGGGCAGCTACGAGCAGTACTTC.

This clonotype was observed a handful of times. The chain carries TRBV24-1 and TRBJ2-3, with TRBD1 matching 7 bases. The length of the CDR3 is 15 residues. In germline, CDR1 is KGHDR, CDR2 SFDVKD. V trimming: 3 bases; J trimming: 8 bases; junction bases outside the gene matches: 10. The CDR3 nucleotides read TGTGCCACCAGTGATCCCGGGACAGACTTTTCTACGCAGTATTTT. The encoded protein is CATSDPGTDFSTQYF.

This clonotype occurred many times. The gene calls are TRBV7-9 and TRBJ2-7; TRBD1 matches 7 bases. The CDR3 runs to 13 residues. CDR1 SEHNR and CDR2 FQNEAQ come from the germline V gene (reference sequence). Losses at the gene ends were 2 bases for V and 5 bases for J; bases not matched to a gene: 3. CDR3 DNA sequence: TGTGCCAGCAGCTTACCCGGGACAGACGAGCAGTACTTC. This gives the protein CASSLPGTDEQYF.

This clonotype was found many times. CDR3 protein: CASSLVLPPYEQYF. In DNA form, the CDR3 reads TGCGCCAGCAGCTTGGTCCTACCCCCCTACGAGCAGTACTTC. The chain links TRBV5-1 to TRBJ2-7, with unresolved D. Trimming pared 0 bases from V and 2 bases from J, leaving 9 bases between. CDR1 is SGHRS and CDR2 is YFSETQ in the germline V gene. CDR3 length: 14 residues. The whole variable domain, remainder taken from reference TRBV5-1 and TRBJ2-7, is KAGVTQTPRYLIKTRGQQVTLSCSPISGHRSVSWYQQTPGQGLQFLFEYFSETQRNKGNFPGRFSGRQFSNSRSEMNVSTLELGDSALYLCASSLVLPPYEQYFGPGTRLTVT.

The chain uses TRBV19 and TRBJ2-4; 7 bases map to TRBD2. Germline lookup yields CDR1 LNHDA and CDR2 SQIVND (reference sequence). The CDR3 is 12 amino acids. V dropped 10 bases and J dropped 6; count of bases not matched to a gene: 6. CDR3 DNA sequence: TGTGCCACGGGGGGTGTGAGAAACATTCAGTACTTC. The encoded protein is CATGGVRNIQYF.

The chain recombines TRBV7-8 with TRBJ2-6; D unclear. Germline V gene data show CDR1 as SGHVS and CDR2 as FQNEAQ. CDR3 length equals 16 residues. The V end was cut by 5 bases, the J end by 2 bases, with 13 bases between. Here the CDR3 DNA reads TGTGCCAGCAGCCTCTTTCAGGTTACTGGGGCCAACGTCCTGACTTTC. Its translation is CASSLFQVTGANVLTF.

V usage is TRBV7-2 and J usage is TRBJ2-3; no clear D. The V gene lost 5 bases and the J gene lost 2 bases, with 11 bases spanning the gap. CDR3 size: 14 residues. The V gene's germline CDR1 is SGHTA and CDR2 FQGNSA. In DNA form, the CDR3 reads TGTGCCAGCAGCCAAAAGGGCCTCACAGATACGCAGTATTTT. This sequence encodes CASSQKGLTDTQYF.

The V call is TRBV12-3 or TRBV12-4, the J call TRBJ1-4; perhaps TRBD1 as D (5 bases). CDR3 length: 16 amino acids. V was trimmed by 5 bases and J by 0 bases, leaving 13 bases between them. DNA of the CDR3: TGTGCCAGCAGTGACCGACCAGGGACAACTAATGAAAAACTGTTTTTT. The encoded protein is CASSDRPGTTNEKLFF.

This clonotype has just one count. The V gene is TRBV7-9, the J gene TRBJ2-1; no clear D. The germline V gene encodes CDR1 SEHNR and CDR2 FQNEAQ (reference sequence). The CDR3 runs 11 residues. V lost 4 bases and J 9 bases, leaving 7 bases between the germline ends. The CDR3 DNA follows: TGTGCCAGCAGCTCCACTTCTGAGCAGTTCTTC. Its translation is CASSSTSEQFF.

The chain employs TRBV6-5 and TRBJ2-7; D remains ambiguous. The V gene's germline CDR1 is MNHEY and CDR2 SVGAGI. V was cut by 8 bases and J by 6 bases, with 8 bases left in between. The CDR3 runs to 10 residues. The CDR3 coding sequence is TGTGCCAGCGGCCGAGCCGAGCAGTACTTC. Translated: CASGRAEQYF.

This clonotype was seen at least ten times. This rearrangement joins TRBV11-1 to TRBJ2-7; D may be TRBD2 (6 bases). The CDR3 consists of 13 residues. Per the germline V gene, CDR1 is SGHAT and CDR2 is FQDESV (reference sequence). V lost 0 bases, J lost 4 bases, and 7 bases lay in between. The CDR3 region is CASSLALAYEQYF. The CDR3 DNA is TGTGCCAGCAGCTTAGCACTAGCTTACGAGCAGTACTTC.

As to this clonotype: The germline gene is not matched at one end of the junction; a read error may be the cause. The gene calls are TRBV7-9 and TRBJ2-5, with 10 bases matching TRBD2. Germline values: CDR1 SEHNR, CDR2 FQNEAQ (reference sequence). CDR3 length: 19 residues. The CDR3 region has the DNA TGTGCCAGCAGCTGGGGGGGACTAGCGAACACCGGGGAAGGAGAGGCCCAGTACTTC. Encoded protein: CASSWGGLANTGEGEAQYF.

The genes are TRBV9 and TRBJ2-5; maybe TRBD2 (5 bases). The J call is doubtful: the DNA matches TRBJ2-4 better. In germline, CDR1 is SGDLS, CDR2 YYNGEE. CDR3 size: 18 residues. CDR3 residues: CASSYSWRVMSTEDIQYF. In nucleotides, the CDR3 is TGTGCCAGCAGTTACTCGTGGCGGGTAATGAGCACTGAAGACATTCAGTACTTC.

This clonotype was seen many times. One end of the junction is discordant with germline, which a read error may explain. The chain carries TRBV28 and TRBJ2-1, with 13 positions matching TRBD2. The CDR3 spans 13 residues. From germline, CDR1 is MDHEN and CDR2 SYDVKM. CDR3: CASSWGLAGSPLF. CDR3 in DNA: TGTGCCAGCAGTTGGGGACTAGCGGGGTCTCCACTCTTC.

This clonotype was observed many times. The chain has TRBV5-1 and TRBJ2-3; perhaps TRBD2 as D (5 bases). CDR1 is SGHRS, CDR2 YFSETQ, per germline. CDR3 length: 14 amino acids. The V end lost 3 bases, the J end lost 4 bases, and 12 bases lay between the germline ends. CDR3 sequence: CASSSLGGADTQYF. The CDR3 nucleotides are TGCGCCAGCAGCTCTCTAGGAGGTGCAGATACGCAGTATTTT.

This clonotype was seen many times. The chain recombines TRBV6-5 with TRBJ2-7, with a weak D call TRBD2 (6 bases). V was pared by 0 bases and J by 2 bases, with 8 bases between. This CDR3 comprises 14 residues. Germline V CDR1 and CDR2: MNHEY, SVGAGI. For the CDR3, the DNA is TGTGCCAGCAGTTACTCGAGACTAGCCTACGAGCAGTACTTC. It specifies CASSYSRLAYEQYF.

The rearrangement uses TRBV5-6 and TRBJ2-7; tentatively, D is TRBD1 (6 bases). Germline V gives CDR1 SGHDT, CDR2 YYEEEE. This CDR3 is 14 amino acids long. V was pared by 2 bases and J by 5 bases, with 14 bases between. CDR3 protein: CASSLSAGAHEQYF. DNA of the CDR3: TGTGCCAGCAGCTTAAGTGCAGGGGCCCACGAGCAGTACTTC.

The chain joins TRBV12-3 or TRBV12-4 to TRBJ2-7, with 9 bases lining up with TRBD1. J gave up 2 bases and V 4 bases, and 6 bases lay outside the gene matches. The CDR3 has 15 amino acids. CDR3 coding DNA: TGTGCCAGCAGTTCTGGACAGGGGAGAACCTACGAGCAGTACTTC. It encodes CASSSGQGRTYEQYF.

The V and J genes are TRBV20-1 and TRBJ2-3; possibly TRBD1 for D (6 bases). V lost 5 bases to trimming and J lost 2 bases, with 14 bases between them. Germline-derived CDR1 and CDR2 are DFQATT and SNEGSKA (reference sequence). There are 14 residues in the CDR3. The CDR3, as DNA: TGCAGTGCTCGCGACAGGTTTTTCACAGATACGCAGTATTTT. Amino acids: CSARDRFFTDTQYF.

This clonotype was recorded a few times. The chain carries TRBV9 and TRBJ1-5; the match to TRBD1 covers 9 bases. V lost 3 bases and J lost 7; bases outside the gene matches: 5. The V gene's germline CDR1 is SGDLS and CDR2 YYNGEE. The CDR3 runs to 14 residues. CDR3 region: CASSADRGEQPQHF. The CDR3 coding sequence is TGTGCCAGCAGCGCAGACAGGGGGGAACAGCCCCAGCATTTT.

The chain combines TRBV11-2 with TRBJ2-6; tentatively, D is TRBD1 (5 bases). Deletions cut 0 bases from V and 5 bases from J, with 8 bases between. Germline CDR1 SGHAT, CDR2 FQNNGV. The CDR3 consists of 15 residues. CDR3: CASSLERGRANVLTF. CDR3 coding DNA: TGTGCCAGCAGCTTAGAAAGGGGCAGGGCCAACGTCCTGACTTTC.

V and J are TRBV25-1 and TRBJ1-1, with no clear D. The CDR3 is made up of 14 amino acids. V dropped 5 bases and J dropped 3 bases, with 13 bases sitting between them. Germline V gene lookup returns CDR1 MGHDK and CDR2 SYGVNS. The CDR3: CASSNLGRDTEAFF. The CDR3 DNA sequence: TGTGCCAGCAGTAACCTCGGACGGGACACTGAAGCTTTCTTT.

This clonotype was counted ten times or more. The CDR3 DNA reads as TGTGCCAGCAGTGAATTAACCGGACTCAACACCGGGGAGCTGTTTTTT. The encoded protein is CASSELTGLNTGELFF. J is TRBJ2-2 and V is TRBV6-1; a possible D gene is TRBD2 (5 bases). The V and J ends lost 2 bases and 2 bases respectively, with 12 bases between them. The V gene's germline CDR1 is MNHNS and CDR2 SASEGT. The CDR3 length is 16 residues.

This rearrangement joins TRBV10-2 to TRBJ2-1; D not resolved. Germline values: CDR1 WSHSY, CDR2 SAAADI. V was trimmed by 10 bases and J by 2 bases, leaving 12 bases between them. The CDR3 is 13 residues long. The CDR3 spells CATTTTPYNEQFF. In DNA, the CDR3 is TGCGCCACTACCACGACACCCTACAATGAGCAGTTCTTC.

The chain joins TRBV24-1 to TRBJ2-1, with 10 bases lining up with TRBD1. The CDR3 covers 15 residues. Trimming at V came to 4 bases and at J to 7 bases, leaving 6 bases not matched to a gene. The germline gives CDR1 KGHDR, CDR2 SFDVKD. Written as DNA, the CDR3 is TGTGCCACCAGTGACCAGGACAGGGGGAGGAATGAGCAGTTCTTC. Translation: CATSDQDRGRNEQFF.

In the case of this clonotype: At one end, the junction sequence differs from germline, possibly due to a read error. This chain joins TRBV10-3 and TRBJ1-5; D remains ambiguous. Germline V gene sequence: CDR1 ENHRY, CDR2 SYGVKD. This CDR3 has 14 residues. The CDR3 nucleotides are TGTGCCAGCAGTTATGGAGGGCGAGGCCAGCCCCAGCATTTT. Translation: CASSYGGRGQPQHF.

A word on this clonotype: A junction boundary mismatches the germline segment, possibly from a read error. The CDR3 is CSARRGPTTDTQYF. CDR3 nucleotide sequence: TGCAGTGCTAGAAGGGGCCCGACCACAGATACGCAGTATTTC. This sequence joins TRBV20-1 and TRBJ2-3, with D maybe TRBD1 (5 bases). The germline V gene encodes CDR1 DFQATT and CDR2 SNEGSKA (reference sequence). This CDR3 region has 14 residues.

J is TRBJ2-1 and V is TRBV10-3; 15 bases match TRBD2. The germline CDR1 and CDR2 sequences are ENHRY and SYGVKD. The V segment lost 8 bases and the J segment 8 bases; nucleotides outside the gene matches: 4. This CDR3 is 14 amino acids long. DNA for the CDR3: TGTGCCATCGCTGGACTAGCGGGGGGGCATGAGCAGTTCTTC. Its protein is CAIAGLAGGHEQFF.

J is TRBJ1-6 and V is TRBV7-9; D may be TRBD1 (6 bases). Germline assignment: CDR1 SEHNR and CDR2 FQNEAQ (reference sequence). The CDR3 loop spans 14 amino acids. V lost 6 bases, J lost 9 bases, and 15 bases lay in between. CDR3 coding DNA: TGTGCCAGCAGTCCCACGGACAGCGGTTCACCCCTCCACTTT. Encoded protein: CASSPTDSGSPLHF.

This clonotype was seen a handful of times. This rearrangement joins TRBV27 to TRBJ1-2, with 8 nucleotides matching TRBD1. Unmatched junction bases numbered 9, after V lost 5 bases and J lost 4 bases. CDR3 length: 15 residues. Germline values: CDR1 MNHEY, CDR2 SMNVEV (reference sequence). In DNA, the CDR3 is TGTGCCAGCAGTCCCTACCGGGACAGGCTCTATGGCTACACCTTC. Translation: CASSPYRDRLYGYTF.

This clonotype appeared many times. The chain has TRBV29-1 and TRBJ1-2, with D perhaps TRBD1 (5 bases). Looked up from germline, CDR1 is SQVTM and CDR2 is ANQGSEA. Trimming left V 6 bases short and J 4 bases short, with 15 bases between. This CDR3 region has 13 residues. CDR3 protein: CSVIGADSYGYTF. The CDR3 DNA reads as TGCAGCGTAATCGGGGCCGACTCCTATGGCTACACCTTC.